This entry lists 5 T cell receptor beta chains sequenced from one sample in a study of human versus mouse CDR3 diversity and MHC coevolution. Profiling relied on immunoSEQ multiplex PCR, and the TCRdb table lists in-frame clones only, not all of them. This table has about 83,000 clones, about 90% appearing once. Sequencing was performed on naive CD4+ T cells from blood. The subset: CD45RO-negative CD62L-positive naive CD4 T cells. The source is a person aged 30 to 69 in good health.

The rearrangement joins TRBV25-1 to TRBJ2-3; TRBD1 matches at 7 bases. V dropped 1 base and J dropped 3; count of bases not matched to a gene: 7. From germline, CDR1 is MGHDK and CDR2 SYGVNS. This CDR3 contains 16 residues. CDR3 residues: CASSELNRGGTDTQYF. The CDR3 nucleotides are TGTGCCAGCAGTGAATTAAACAGGGGCGGGACAGATACGCAGTATTTT.

The V gene is TRBV10-3, the J gene TRBJ2-1; TRBD1 is a possible D gene (6 bases). Germline values: CDR1 ENHRY, CDR2 SYGVKD. This CDR3 contains 14 residues. Trimming removed 8 bases at V and 8 bases at J, with 19 bases between. The CDR3 is CAIGRQDLGYEQFF. The CDR3 coding sequence is TGTGCCATCGGAAGACAGGACCTTGGATATGAGCAGTTCTTC.

This chain uses TRBV5-6 with TRBJ2-3; D is ambiguous. Germline-derived CDR1 and CDR2 are SGHDT and YYEEEE. CDR3 length: 13 residues. V was trimmed by 4 bases and J by 4 bases, leaving 10 bases between them. The CDR3 nucleotides read TGTGCCAGCAGCGCTGGGCCCCCAGATACGCAGTATTTT. This gives the protein CASSAGPPDTQYF.

CDR3 residues: CAWSRGRATVNTGELFF. As DNA, the CDR3 is TGTGCCTGGAGTAGGGGGAGGGCGACGGTGAACACCGGGGAGCTGTTTTTT. The rearrangement uses TRBV30 and TRBJ2-2, with D perhaps matching TRBD2 (7 bases). V lost 2 bases and J lost 1, with 17 bases in between. The CDR3 spans 17 residues. Per the germline V gene, CDR1 is GTSNPN and CDR2 is SVGIG (reference sequence).

This chain connects TRBV28 to TRBJ1-4, with D perhaps TRBD1 (5 bases). CDR1 is MDHEN, CDR2 SYDVKM, per germline. The V and J ends lost 4 bases and 4 bases respectively, with 13 bases between them. The CDR3 spans 15 residues. CDR3 protein: CASSSQGMGNEKLFF. CDR3 nucleotides: TGTGCCAGCAGTTCCCAGGGCATGGGTAATGAAAAACTGTTTTTT.